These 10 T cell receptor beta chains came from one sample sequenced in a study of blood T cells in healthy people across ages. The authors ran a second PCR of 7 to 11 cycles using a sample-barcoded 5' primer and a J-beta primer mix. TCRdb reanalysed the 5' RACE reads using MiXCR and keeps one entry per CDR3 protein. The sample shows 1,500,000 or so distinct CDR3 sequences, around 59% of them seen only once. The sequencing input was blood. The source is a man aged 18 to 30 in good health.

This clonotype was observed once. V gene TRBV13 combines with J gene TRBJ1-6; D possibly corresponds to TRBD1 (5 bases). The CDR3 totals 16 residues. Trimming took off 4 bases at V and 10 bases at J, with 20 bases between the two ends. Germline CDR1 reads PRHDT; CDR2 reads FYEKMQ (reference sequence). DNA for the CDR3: TGTGCCAGCAGCTCAAGAACAGACAGTTTAAGATCACCCCTCCACTTT. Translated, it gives CASSSRTDSLRSPLHF.

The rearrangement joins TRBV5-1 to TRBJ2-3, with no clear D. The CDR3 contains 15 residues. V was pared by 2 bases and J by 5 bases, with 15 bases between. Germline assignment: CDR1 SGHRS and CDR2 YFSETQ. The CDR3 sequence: CASSFLSPAGDTQYF. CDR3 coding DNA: TGCGCCAGCAGCTTCTTGTCCCCAGCCGGAGATACGCAGTATTTT. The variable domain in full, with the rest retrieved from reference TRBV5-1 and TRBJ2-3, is KAGVTQTPRYLIKTRGQQVTLSCSPISGHRSVSWYQQTPGQGLQFLFEYFSETQRNKGNFPGRFSGRQFSNSRSEMNVSTLELGDSALYLCASSFLSPAGDTQYFGPGTRLTVL.

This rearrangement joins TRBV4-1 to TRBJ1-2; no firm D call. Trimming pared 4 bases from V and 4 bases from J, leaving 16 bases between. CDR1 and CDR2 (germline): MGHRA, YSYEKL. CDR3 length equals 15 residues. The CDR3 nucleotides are TGCGCCAGCAGCCCCCAGATAGGAATCCTCTATGGCTACACCTTC. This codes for CASSPQIGILYGYTF.

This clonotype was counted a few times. Here the CDR3 reads CASSSRGTPTDTQYF. The CDR3 DNA is TGTGCCAGCAGTTCCAGAGGAACCCCCACAGATACGCAGTATTTT. V gene TRBV12-3 or TRBV12-4 combines with J gene TRBJ2-3; D unclear. Trimming removed 4 bases at V and 2 bases at J, with 13 bases between. The CDR3 length is 15 residues.

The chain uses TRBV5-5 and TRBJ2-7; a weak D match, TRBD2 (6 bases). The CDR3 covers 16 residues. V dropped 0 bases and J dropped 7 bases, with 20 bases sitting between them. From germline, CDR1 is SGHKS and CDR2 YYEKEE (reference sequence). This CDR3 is CASSLGYGLKLWEQYF. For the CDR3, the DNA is TGTGCCAGCAGCTTGGGGTATGGACTAAAACTCTGGGAGCAGTACTTC.

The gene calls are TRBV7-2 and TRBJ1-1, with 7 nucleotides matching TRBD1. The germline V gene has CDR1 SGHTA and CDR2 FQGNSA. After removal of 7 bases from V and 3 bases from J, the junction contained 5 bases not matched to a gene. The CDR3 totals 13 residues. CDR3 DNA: TGTGCCAGCAACGACCAGGGGGACACTGAAGCTTTCTTT. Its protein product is CASNDQGDTEAFF.

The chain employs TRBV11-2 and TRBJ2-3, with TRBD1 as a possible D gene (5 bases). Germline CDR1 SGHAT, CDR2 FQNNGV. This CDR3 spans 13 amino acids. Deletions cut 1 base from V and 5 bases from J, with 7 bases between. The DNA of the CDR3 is TGTGCCAGCAGCTTAGCAGGGCAAGATACGCAGTATTTT. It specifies CASSLAGQDTQYF.

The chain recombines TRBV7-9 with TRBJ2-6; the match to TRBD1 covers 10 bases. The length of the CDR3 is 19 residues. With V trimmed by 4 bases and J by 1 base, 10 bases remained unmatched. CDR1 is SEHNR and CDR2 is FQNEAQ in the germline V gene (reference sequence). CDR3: CASSSSIRDRGSGANVLTF. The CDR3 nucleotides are TGTGCCAGCAGCTCCTCCATACGGGACAGGGGATCTGGGGCCAACGTCCTGACTTTC.

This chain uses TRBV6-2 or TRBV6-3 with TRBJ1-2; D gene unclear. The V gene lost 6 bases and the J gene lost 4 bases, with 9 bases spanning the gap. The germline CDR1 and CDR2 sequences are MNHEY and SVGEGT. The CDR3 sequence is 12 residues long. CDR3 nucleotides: TGTGCCAGCAGGCTTTTAAGCTATGGCTACACCTTC. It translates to CASRLLSYGYTF.

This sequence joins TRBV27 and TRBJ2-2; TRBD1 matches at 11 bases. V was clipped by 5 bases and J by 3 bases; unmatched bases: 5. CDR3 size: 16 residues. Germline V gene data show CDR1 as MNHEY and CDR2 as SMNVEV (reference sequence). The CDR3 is CASSAWDRGDTGELFF. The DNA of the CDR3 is TGTGCCAGCAGTGCCTGGGACAGGGGGGACACCGGGGAGCTGTTTTTT.